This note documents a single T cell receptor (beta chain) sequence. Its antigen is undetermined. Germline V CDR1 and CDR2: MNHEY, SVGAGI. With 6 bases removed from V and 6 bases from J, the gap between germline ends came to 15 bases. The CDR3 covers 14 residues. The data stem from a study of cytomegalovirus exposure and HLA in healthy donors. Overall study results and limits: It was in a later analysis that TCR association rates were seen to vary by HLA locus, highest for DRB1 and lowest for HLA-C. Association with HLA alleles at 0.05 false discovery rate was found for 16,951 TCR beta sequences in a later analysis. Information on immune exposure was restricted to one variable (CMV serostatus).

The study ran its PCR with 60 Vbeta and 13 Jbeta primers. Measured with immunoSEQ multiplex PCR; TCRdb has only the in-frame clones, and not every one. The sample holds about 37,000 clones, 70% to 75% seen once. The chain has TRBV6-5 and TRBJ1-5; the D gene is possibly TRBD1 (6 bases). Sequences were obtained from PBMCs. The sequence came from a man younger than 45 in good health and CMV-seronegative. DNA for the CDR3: TGTGCCAGCAGAACGGGGGGGCGAAGTCAGCCCCAGCATTTT. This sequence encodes CASRTGGRSQPQHF.